Below, one T cell receptor beta chain is given with its context. Source study methods: Researchers report that nucleated cell counts were estimated from reference gene primer amplification. Repertoires were generated with immunoSEQ multiplex PCR, while TCRdb's copy carries only in-frame clones and drops some. V and J calls and clone size are those listed in that table; D and trimming were worked out from the DNA. Here the sample spans approximately 210,000 clones, 70% to 90% being singletons. This entry is derived from a study of blood T cell repertoires in COVID-19. Looking at the study overall: From the United States, Italy and Spain came samples of acute and convalescent COVID-19. In each case, the material was cDNA or gDNA derived from T cells, B-cell-depleted T cells, or PBMCs.

CDR3 size: 16 residues. V shed 5 bases and J 1 base; nucleotides not matched to a gene: 5. CDR1 MNHNY and CDR2 SVGAGI come from the germline V gene (reference sequence). The sequence came from a woman aged 50 to 60 with active or convalescent COVID-19. The sequenced sample consisted of peripheral blood. The gene calls are TRBV6-6 and TRBJ2-2, with 9 bases fitting TRBD1. CDR3 amino acids: CASSLPGQGNTGELFF. The CDR3 region has the DNA TGTGCCAGCAGTCTACCGGGACAGGGGAACACCGGGGAGCTGTTTTTT.